The 10 T cell receptor beta chains below all came from one sample that was sequenced in a study of TIL therapy for anti-PD-1-resistant metastatic lung cancer. Time point noted: pre-treatment sample, taken before nivolumab and TIL therapy. Tumor tissue came from excised metastases, mostly pleural nodules or supraclavicular lymph nodes. The libraries were made with immunoSEQ v3. Measured with immunoSEQ multiplex PCR; TCRdb has only the in-frame clones, and not every one. The table includes more than 20,000 clones, roughly 63% detected once. The starting material was tumor tissue, obtained at baseline. The receptors here all came from a woman aged 25-80 years with non-small cell lung cancer.

There are a few counts of this clone. V and J are TRBV19 and TRBJ2-5; 7 bases line up with TRBD1. CDR1 LNHDA and CDR2 SQIVND come from the germline V gene (reference sequence). This CDR3 region has 14 residues. V lost 4 bases and J lost 5; bases outside the gene matches: 7. The CDR3 DNA reads TGTGCCAGTAGTACAGGGTCGACAGGGGAGACCCAGTACTTC. This codes for CASSTGSTGETQYF.

The CDR3 here is CASSLSAVSYEQYF. CDR3 nucleotides: TGTGCCAGCAGTTTATCGGCAGTCTCCTACGAGCAGTACTTC. V gene TRBV27 combines with J gene TRBJ2-7; D not certain. The CDR3 loop spans 14 amino acids. Trimming removed 0 bases at V and 0 bases at J, with 6 bases between. Germline V gene data show CDR1 as MNHEY and CDR2 as SMNVEV (reference sequence).

This sequence joins TRBV6-5 and TRBJ2-7, with 9 positions matching TRBD1. Trimming removed 3 bases from V and 3 bases from J; junction bases left unmatched: 6. Germline CDR1 is MNHEY and CDR2 is SVGAGI. There are 15 residues in the CDR3. CDR3 in DNA: TGTGCCAGCAGTTATCGGACAGGGGCCGACTACGAGCAGTACTTC. This codes for CASSYRTGADYEQYF.

This clone is medium-sized by share. The genes are TRBV5-6 and TRBJ1-1, with TRBD1 matching over 10 bases. The CDR3 totals 16 residues. V shed 4 bases and J 2 bases; nucleotides not matched to a gene: 8. Germline CDR1 is SGHDT and CDR2 is YYEEEE. CDR3 amino acids: CASSLGTGARNTEAFF. DNA for the CDR3: TGTGCCAGCAGCCTCGGGACAGGGGCCCGAAACACTGAAGCTTTCTTT.

V gene TRBV10-3 combines with J gene TRBJ2-7; possibly TRBD1 or TRBD2 for D (5 bases each). Germline V lookup: CDR1 ENHRY, CDR2 SYGVKD. The CDR3 loop spans 14 amino acids. The V gene lost 6 bases and the J gene lost 0 bases, with 12 bases spanning the gap. The CDR3 DNA follows: TGTGCCATCAGCCGGGACGCGAGCTCCTACGAGCAGTACTTC. Encoded protein: CAISRDASSYEQYF.

The chain has TRBV7-9 and TRBJ2-5, with TRBD2 identical over 9 bases. The germline V gene encodes CDR1 SEHNR and CDR2 FQNEAQ (reference sequence). The CDR3 covers 15 residues. J was trimmed by 5 bases and V by 5 bases; bases with no gene match: 9. Here the CDR3 DNA reads TGTGCCAGCAGCCTTATAGCGGGAGATCGGGAGACCCAGTACTTC. Residues: CASSLIAGDRETQYF.

This chain links TRBV11-1 with TRBJ2-3; 8 bases match TRBD1. This CDR3 comprises 13 residues. The junction had 4 bases not matched to a gene; V was cut back by 5 bases and J by 6 bases. Germline lookup yields CDR1 SGHAT and CDR2 FQDESV (reference sequence). CDR3 sequence (DNA): TGTGCCAGCAGCAAGGGACAGGACGATACGCAGTATTTT. The encoded protein is CASSKGQDDTQYF. The full variable domain, in which reference TRBV11-1 and TRBJ2-3 provide the parts outside the CDR3, is EAEVAQSPRYKITEKSQAVAFWCDPISGHATLYWYRQILGQGPELLVQFQDESVVDDSQLPKDRFSAERLKGVDSTLKIQPAELGDSAMYLCASSKGQDDTQYFGPGTRLTVL.

The genes are TRBV2 and TRBJ1-5; possibly TRBD1 for D (5 bases). CDR1 SNHLY and CDR2 FYNNEI come from the germline V gene. V dropped 1 base and J dropped 4 bases, with 5 bases sitting between them. The CDR3 sequence is 13 residues long. The CDR3 nucleotides read TGTGCCAGCAGTGAAGGGGGGAATCAGCCCCAGCATTTT. It translates to CASSEGGNQPQHF.

This clone came up a few times. The gene calls are TRBV30 and TRBJ2-7, with 7 bases matching TRBD1. This CDR3 has 14 amino acids. J lost 2 bases, V lost 4 bases, and 8 bases had no gene match. Germline V lookup: CDR1 GTSNPN, CDR2 SVGIG (reference sequence). In DNA, the CDR3 is TGTGCCTGGAACCTCGGGGACAGCCCCTACGAGCAGTACTTC. It translates to CAWNLGDSPYEQYF.

The rearrangement links TRBV5-6 to TRBJ1-3; D unresolved. With 4 bases removed from V and 2 bases from J, the gap between germline ends came to 10 bases. Germline CDR1 is SGHDT and CDR2 is YYEEEE. CDR3 size: 14 residues. The CDR3 loop is CASSPQLAGNTIYF. The CDR3 DNA reads as TGTGCCAGCAGCCCACAGTTGGCTGGAAACACCATATATTTT.